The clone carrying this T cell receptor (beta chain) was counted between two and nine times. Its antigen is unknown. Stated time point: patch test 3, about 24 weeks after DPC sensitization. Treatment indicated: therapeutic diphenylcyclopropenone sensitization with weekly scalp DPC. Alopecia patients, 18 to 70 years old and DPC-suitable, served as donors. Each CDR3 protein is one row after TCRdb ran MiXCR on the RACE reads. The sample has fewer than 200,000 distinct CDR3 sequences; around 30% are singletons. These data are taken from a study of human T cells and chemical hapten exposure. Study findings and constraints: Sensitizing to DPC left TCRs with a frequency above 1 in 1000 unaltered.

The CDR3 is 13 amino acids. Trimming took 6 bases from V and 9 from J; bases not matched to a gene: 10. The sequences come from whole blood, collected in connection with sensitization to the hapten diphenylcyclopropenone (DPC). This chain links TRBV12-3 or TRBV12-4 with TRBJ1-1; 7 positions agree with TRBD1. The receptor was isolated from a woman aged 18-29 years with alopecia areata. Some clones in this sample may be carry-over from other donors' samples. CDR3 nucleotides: TGTGCCAGCAGATCCCGCGGGACAGCTAAAGCTTTCTTT. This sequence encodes CASRSRGTAKAFF.